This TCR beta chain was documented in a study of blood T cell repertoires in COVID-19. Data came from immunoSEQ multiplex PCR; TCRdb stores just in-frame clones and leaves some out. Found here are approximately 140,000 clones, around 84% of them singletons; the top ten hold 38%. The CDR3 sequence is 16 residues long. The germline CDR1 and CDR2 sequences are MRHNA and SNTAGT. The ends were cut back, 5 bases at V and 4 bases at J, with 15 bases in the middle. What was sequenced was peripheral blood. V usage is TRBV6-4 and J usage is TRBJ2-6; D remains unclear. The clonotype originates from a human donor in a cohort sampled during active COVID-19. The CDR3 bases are TGTGCCAGCAGTTACGAGGCGGTGATGGGGGCCAACGTCCTGACTTTC. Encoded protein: CASSYEAVMGANVLTF.